The next 22 T cell receptor beta chains were all read from a single sample in a study of T cell clonality in common variable immunodeficiency (dated by TCRdb to between 2015 and 2016). No antigens are known for them. Overall study outcomes, separate from this receptor: CVID TCRbeta sequences were reported to have fewer deletions and N-nucleotide insertions and to lack highly modified clones with 13 or more V deletions.

The protocol used for the library was the immunoSEQ multiplex PCR assay. The clones in this table, taken by TCRdb from immuneACCESS, are in-frame only. Not every clone is retained; where verified, under half of the shortfall comes from an unresolved V gene, and the cause of the rest is unknown. For this sample, approximately 29,000 clones appear and none is a singleton. In total, the top ten clones hold under 3.5% of the sample. The source material was peripheral blood mononuclear cells. The source of these receptors is a human donor with common variable immunodeficiency.

Ten or more counts support this clone. Read sequence stops 3 residues before the CDR3 end, and the germline J gene provides the missing end. This chain links TRBV29-1 with TRBJ2-7, with TRBD1 matching 11 bases. V shed 7 bases, J shed 3 bases, and the junction held 2 bases outside the gene matches. Germline V gene sequence: CDR1 SQVTM, CDR2 ANQGSEA. This CDR3 has 12 amino acids. The CDR3 region is CSAGTGGYEQYF. The CDR3 DNA, read in part, is TGCAGCGCCGGGACAGGGGGCTACGAG.

This clone was counted between two and nine times. Coverage ceases 3 residues before the CDR3 finishes, and the germline J gene fills in the end. The chain links TRBV30 to TRBJ1-2; D gene ambiguous. The CDR3 consists of 13 residues. Germline loops: CDR1 GTSNPN, CDR2 SVGIG (reference sequence). The CDR3 here is CAWSVLSGEGYTF. The covered CDR3 bases are TGTGCCTGGAGTGTACTGTCCGGTGAGGGC.

Ten or more counts support this clone. With the read ending 3 residues before the CDR3 end, the germline J gene is used to fill in that end. The chain has TRBV10-1 and TRBJ2-2; 8 positions agree with TRBD2. The CDR3 is made up of 20 amino acids. The ends lost 3 bases at V and 3 bases at J; junction bases unmatched: 18. Per the germline V gene, CDR1 is WNHNN and CDR2 is SYGVQD (reference sequence). The CDR3: CASSDRRKKSGGRYTGELFF. CDR3 DNA (partial): TGCGCCAGCAGTGACCGACGAAAGAAAAGCGGGGGACGATACACCGGGGAG.

This clone was counted ten times or more. The CDR3 extends 3 residues past the end of the read, so its final part is completed from the germline J gene. The chain uses TRBV5-5 and TRBJ1-2; D gene unclear. The germline V gene has CDR1 SGHKS and CDR2 YYEKEE (reference sequence). The ends were cut back, 0 bases at V and 0 bases at J, with 3 bases in the middle. The CDR3 runs to 13 residues. CDR3 DNA, as far as it was read: TGTGCCAGCAGCTTGGCCTCTAACTATGGC. Translated, it gives CASSLASNYG. The whole CDR3 is CASSLASNYGYTF.

This clone was detected a few times. The read halts 3 residues ahead of the CDR3 end, with the missing end drawn from the germline J gene. The chain links TRBV2 to TRBJ2-6; 10 bases are shared with TRBD2. This CDR3 is built from 18 residues. V was clipped by 4 bases and J by 0 bases; unmatched bases: 6. Per the germline V gene, CDR1 is SNHLY and CDR2 is FYNNEI. CDR3 DNA, as far as it was read: TGTGCCAGCAGTGTCACTCCTAGCGGGAGCTCTGGGGCCAACGTC. It is translated as CASSVTPSGSSGANV. The entire CDR3 protein is CASSVTPSGSSGANVLTF. Full variable domain (outside the CDR3, taken from reference TRBV2 and TRBJ2-6): EPEVTQTPSHQVTQMGQEVILRCVPISNHLYFYWYRQILGQKVEFLVSFYNNEISEKSEIFDDQFSVERPDGSNFTLKIRSTKLEDSAMYFCASSVTPSGSSGANVLTFGAGSRLTVL.

By share, this clone ranks as medium-sized (0.01 to 0.1%). The read finishes 3 residues shy of the CDR3 end, and the germline J gene is used to complete it. V usage is TRBV10-3 and J usage is TRBJ1-1; D is possibly TRBD1 (6 bases). The CDR3 runs to 15 residues. Trimming removed 4 bases at V and 0 bases at J, with 12 bases between. Germline values: CDR1 ENHRY, CDR2 SYGVKD. CDR3: CAISGEDSMNTEAFF. The CDR3 bases that were read are TGTGCCATCAGTGGGGAGGACAGCATGAACACTGAA.

This clone was counted between two and nine times. Coverage ceases 3 residues before the CDR3 finishes, and the germline J gene fills in the end. V usage is TRBV2 and J usage is TRBJ2-6; TRBD1 aligns across 8 bases. J gave up 2 bases and V 2 bases, and 8 bases lay outside the gene matches. Looked up from germline, CDR1 is SNHLY and CDR2 is FYNNEI. This CDR3 has 18 amino acids. The CDR3 protein is CASSEIRDRIPGANVLTF. The covered CDR3 bases are TGTGCCAGCAGTGAAATCCGGGACAGGATCCCTGGGGCCAACGTC.

This clone showed up many times. The observed sequence ends 3 residues before the CDR3 terminus, with the missing tail filled in from the germline J gene. The V gene is TRBV29-1, the J gene TRBJ2-2; D may be TRBD1 (6 bases). Per the germline V gene, CDR1 is SQVTM and CDR2 is ANQGSEA. Trimming left V 6 bases short and J 5 bases short, with 10 bases between. The CDR3 consists of 12 residues. CDR3 residues: CSVPRGTGELFF. Partial CDR3 DNA: TGCAGCGTCCCGAGGGGGACCGGGGAG.

A note on this clone: The DNA ends 3 residues before the CDR3 does, and the rest of the CDR3 is filled in from the germline J gene. The rearrangement joins TRBV7-6 to TRBJ2-1, with 8 bases aligning to TRBD2. Germline lookup yields CDR1 SGHVS and CDR2 FNYEAQ. CDR3 size: 16 residues. The J segment lost 4 bases and the V segment lost 5 bases, leaving 10 bases of the junction unmatched. The CDR3 loop is CASSRSGGRTYNEQFF. Partial CDR3 DNA: TGTGCCAGCAGCCGTTCTGGCGGGAGGACTTACAATGAG.

This clone was counted between two and nine times. The read is 3 residues too short to cover the CDR3 end, so that end is filled in from the germline J gene. The chain uses TRBV2 and TRBJ2-7, with 7 bases aligning to TRBD2. The CDR3 is 13 residues long. The germline V gene has CDR1 SNHLY and CDR2 FYNNEI. V shed 4 bases, J shed 3 bases, and the junction held 3 bases outside the gene matches. CDR3 protein: CASSAWGGYEQYF. The CDR3 DNA, read in part, is TGTGCCAGCAGTGCCTGGGGGGGCTACGAG.

Note on this clone: The CDR3 extends 3 residues past the end of the read, so its final part is completed from the germline J gene. This sequence joins TRBV2 and TRBJ2-2, with D possibly matching TRBD1 (6 bases). The CDR3 has 17 amino acids. Germline values: CDR1 SNHLY, CDR2 FYNNEI. V shed 4 bases and J shed 2 bases, with 17 bases lying between them. The covered CDR3 bases are TGTGCCAGCAGTGTGGATGGGACACGCGGTAACACCGGGGAG. Translated, it gives CASSVDGTRGNTGE. The entire CDR3 protein reads CASSVDGTRGNTGELFF.

This clone was observed a handful of times. The read terminates 3 residues before the CDR3 end, so the remaining end is supplied by the germline J gene. The gene calls are TRBV7-2 and TRBJ2-5, with TRBD2 matching 8 bases. Germline loops: CDR1 SGHTA, CDR2 FQGNSA. V lost 5 bases, J lost 4 bases, and 9 bases stayed unmatched. The CDR3 length is 15 residues. The CDR3 loop reads CASSPDGGRPETQYF. The CDR3 bases that were read are TGTGCCAGCAGCCCAGATGGCGGGAGGCCAGAGACC.

A word on this clone: Additional DNA sequences in this sample encode the identical CDR3. The part of the CDR3 DNA that was read is TGTGCCAGCAGCCCCTCAGCGGGAGGTAGTACGTACAATGAG. It translates to CASSPSAGGSTYNE. The complete CDR3 reads CASSPSAGGSTYNEQFF. The J gene is TRBJ2-1, the V gene TRBV7-6; TRBD2 matches 9 bases. The read comes to an end 3 residues before the CDR3 does, leaving the germline J gene to fill in the end. The length of the CDR3 is 17 residues. Per the germline V gene, CDR1 is SGHVS and CDR2 is FNYEAQ. V was pared by 5 bases and J by 4 bases, with 12 bases of the junction left unmatched.

This clone was detected ten times or more. The read is 3 residues too short to cover the CDR3 end, so that end is filled in from the germline J gene. The chain carries TRBV20-1 and TRBJ2-5; TRBD2 matches at 11 bases. V lost 0 bases to trimming and J lost 5 bases; unmatched junction nucleotides: 14. In germline, CDR1 is DFQATT, CDR2 SNEGSKA (reference sequence). This CDR3 contains 18 residues. The CDR3 region is CSARDGRTSGRFLETQYF. The sequenced part of the CDR3 DNA is TGCAGTGCTAGAGACGGAAGAACTAGCGGGAGATTCTTGGAGACC.

This clone has at least ten counts. The read gets to within 3 residues of the CDR3 end, and the germline J gene fills in the rest. The chain combines TRBV2 with TRBJ1-1; 7 bases are a match to TRBD1. The CDR3 spans 14 residues. Unmatched junction bases numbered 4, after V lost 6 bases and J lost 0 bases. Germline loops: CDR1 SNHLY, CDR2 FYNNEI. The part of the CDR3 DNA that was read is TGTGCCAGCAGGGTACAGGGGATGAACACTGAA. Amino acids: CASRVQGMNTE. The entire CDR3 reads CASRVQGMNTEAFF. Full variable domain (remainder filled in from reference TRBV2 and TRBJ1-1): EPEVTQTPSHQVTQMGQEVILRCVPISNHLYFYWYRQILGQKVEFLVSFYNNEISEKSEIFDDQFSVERPDGSNFTLKIRSTKLEDSAMYFCASRVQGMNTEAFFGQGTRLTVV.

This clone was observed many times. The read is 3 residues too short to cover the CDR3 end, so that end is filled in from the germline J gene. The gene calls are TRBV7-9 and TRBJ2-1; TRBD2 agrees at 8 bases. This CDR3 comprises 15 residues. Germline values: CDR1 SEHNR, CDR2 FQNEAQ (reference sequence). Germline trimming cut 2 bases from V and 2 bases from J; bases unmatched to any gene: 2. Incomplete CDR3 DNA: TGTGCCAGCAGCTTAATAGCGGGACCCTACAATGAG. Translating gives CASSLIAGPYNE. The full CDR3 reads CASSLIAGPYNEQFF.

This clone appeared many times. The observed sequence ends 3 residues before the CDR3 terminus, with the missing tail filled in from the germline J gene. The rearrangement links TRBV20-1 to TRBJ1-6, with a possible D match to TRBD1 (6 bases). The germline V gene has CDR1 DFQATT and CDR2 SNEGSKA (reference sequence). The CDR3 is made up of 15 amino acids. Trimming stripped 2 bases from V and 9 bases from J, with 17 bases between. CDR3 bases read: TGCAGTGCTAGACTCCAAGGGGGTTTTGGTTCACCC. It specifies CSARLQGGFGSP. The whole CDR3 sequence is CSARLQGGFGSPLHF.

This clone was seen repeatedly, ten times or more. The missing CDR3 end, 3 residues past where the read stops, is filled in from the germline J gene. The chain employs TRBV4-1 and TRBJ1-1, with D tentatively TRBD1 (5 bases). V lost 1 base and J 5 bases, leaving 11 bases between the germline ends. CDR3 size: 14 residues. The germline CDR1 and CDR2 sequences are MGHRA and YSYEKL. The sequenced part of the CDR3 DNA is TGCGCCAGCAGCCAAGTTGGAGGGGAAACTGAA. Translation gives CASSQVGGETE. The whole CDR3 sequence is CASSQVGGETEAFF.

The table lists this clone with a few counts. The observed sequence ends 3 residues before the CDR3 terminus, with the missing tail filled in from the germline J gene. This chain links TRBV2 with TRBJ2-4; D uncertain. V shed 2 bases and J shed 0 bases, with 14 bases lying between them. Germline CDR1 and CDR2: SNHLY and FYNNEI. This CDR3 has 17 residues. CDR3 bases read: TGTGCCAGCAGTGAATTAGTGCCAGGCCGAGCCAAAAACATT. As protein: CASSELVPGRAKNI. The CDR3 in its entirety is CASSELVPGRAKNIQYF.

This clone was counted a few times. The read comes to an end 3 residues before the CDR3 does, leaving the germline J gene to fill in the end. The chain joins TRBV20-1 to TRBJ2-5; D is undetermined. In germline, CDR1 is DFQATT, CDR2 SNEGSKA (reference sequence). Trimming left V 6 bases short and J 2 bases short, with 13 bases between. The CDR3 extends over 13 amino acids. This CDR3 reads CSAKNTIQETQYF. The covered CDR3 bases are TGCAGTGCAAAGAACACGATTCAAGAGACC.

This clone was seen repeatedly, ten times or more. Read data end 3 residues before the CDR3 end; the end is taken from the germline J gene. The chain employs TRBV14 and TRBJ2-1; TRBD2 is a possible D gene (6 bases). This CDR3 has 16 amino acids. The V end was cut by 4 bases, the J end by 4 bases, with 17 bases between. CDR1 SGHDN and CDR2 FVKESK come from the germline V gene. The CDR3 reads CASSPDGLATYNEQFF. CDR3 DNA, as far as it was read: TGTGCCAGCAGCCCCGACGGCCTAGCGACTTACAATGAG.

This clone was detected a few times. The read stops 3 residues short of the end of the CDR3; the missing end is completed from the germline J gene. The rearrangement uses TRBV20-1 and TRBJ2-3; 9 nucleotides agree with TRBD2. Unmatched junction bases numbered 2, after V lost 8 bases and J lost 2 bases. The CDR3 runs 12 residues. The germline gives CDR1 DFQATT, CDR2 SNEGSKA (reference sequence). The CDR3 loop reads CSLAGPTDTQYF. The part of the CDR3 DNA that was read is TGCAGTCTAGCGGGACCCACAGATACG.